This T cell receptor (beta chain) stems from a study of T cell repertoires in cytomegalovirus infection. About the research overall: Indications came from public TCR beta signatures; they pointed to CMV infection and to a matching HLA type. Study conclusions and caveats: There were HLA-C-restricted CMV-specific TCR beta clonotypes dominating the ex vivo response.

This clonotype was counted at least ten times. What it recognizes is unknown. MiXCR was run by TCRdb on the reads, yielding one entry per CDR3 protein. The table shows about 740,000 distinct CDR3 sequences, with approximately 40% occurring only once. The CDR3 runs 13 residues. Trimming took off 7 bases at V and 5 bases at J, with 15 bases between the two ends. Germline assignment: CDR1 SGHTA and CDR2 FQGNSA. The chain joins TRBV7-2 to TRBJ2-7; D may be TRBD2 (5 bases). This sequence was found in a human donor in good health (CMV status not recorded). Some clones in this sample may be carry-over from other donors' samples. Sequenced material: PBMCs. CDR3 in amino acids: CASTHGQADEQYF. CDR3 DNA sequence: TGTGCCAGCACCCATGGGCAAGCGGACGAGCAGTACTTC.